This T cell receptor beta chain was retrieved from a study of cytomegalovirus exposure and HLA in healthy donors. V gave up 0 bases and J gave up 0 bases, with 14 bases separating them. Looked up from germline, CDR1 is SGHVS and CDR2 is FNYEAQ. This CDR3 region has 17 residues. The protocol was immunoSEQ multiplex PCR, while the TCRdb copy is restricted to in-frame clones and leaves out a portion. Of 150,000 to 200,000 clones listed, 75% to 90% are singletons. Sequencing used PBMCs. This TCR was sampled from a man younger than 30 in good health and CMV-seropositive. The chain joins TRBV7-6 to TRBJ1-1; D is ambiguous. CDR3 sequence: CASSLASAGGVNTEAFF. The CDR3, as DNA: TGTGCCAGCAGCTTAGCTTCCGCGGGAGGTGTGAACACTGAAGCTTTCTTT.